One sample yielded the 18 T cell receptor beta chains listed below, sequenced in a study of T cells in Graves' hyperthyroidism and ophthalmopathy. Regions amplified from RNA transcripts were the TCR beta CDR3 regions. RT-PCR in the first round (using the HTBI primer set) targeted the TCR CDR3. Via MiXCR, TCRdb re-called the multiplex PCR reads, giving one row per CDR3 protein. The table has 450,000 to 550,000 distinct CDR3 sequences, around a quarter seen once. Material: blood. The receptors here all came from a young woman with Graves' ophthalmopathy.

A few counts support this clonotype. The V call is TRBV19, the J call TRBJ2-2; D may be TRBD1 (6 bases). The V end lost 5 bases, the J end lost 8 bases, and 12 bases lay between the germline ends. The CDR3 consists of 13 residues. Looked up from germline, CDR1 is LNHDA and CDR2 is SQIVND (reference sequence). The CDR3 DNA reads as TGTGCCAGTAGTGTCGGGACATCGGGGGAGCTGTTTTTT. It translates to CASSVGTSGELFF.

This sequence joins TRBV3-1 and TRBJ2-7; 10 bases are a match to TRBD1. Germline trimming cut 3 bases from V and 5 bases from J; bases unmatched to any gene: 7. Germline lookup yields CDR1 LGHDT and CDR2 YNNKEL (reference sequence). The CDR3 is made up of 15 amino acids. The CDR3 coding sequence is TGTGCCAGCAGCCACACTGGACAGGGGGACAACGAGCAGTACTTC. As protein: CASSHTGQGDNEQYF.

This clonotype was observed at least ten times. This chain connects TRBV20-1 to TRBJ2-3, with TRBD2 as a possible D gene (6 bases). The CDR3 is made up of 14 amino acids. V was shortened by 6 bases and J by 2 bases, with 15 bases between the two germline ends. Germline CDR1 DFQATT, CDR2 SNEGSKA (reference sequence). CDR3 DNA: TGCAGTGCCTCAACGGTGGGACTCACAGATACGCAGTATTTT. Amino acids: CSASTVGLTDTQYF.

This clonotype showed up just once. The CDR3 is CASSTRTRPGEQYF. The CDR3 region has the DNA TGTGCCAGCAGTACTCGGACTAGGCCTGGGGAGCAGTACTTC. The chain has TRBV28 and TRBJ2-7; 7 nucleotides line up with TRBD2. J was trimmed by 7 bases and V by 5 bases; bases with no gene match: 11. Germline V CDR1 and CDR2: MDHEN, SYDVKM. The CDR3 is made up of 14 amino acids.

This clonotype was detected ten times or more. The junction and the germline gene differ at one end; a read error may be behind it. This chain links TRBV28 with TRBJ2-7; D may match TRBD1 or TRBD2 (5 bases each). CDR3 length: 12 residues. From germline, CDR1 is MDHEN and CDR2 SYDVKM. The CDR3 coding sequence is TGTGCCAGCACCTCCCCACGAGGGGAGCCGCACTTC. Residues: CASTSPRGEPHF.

This clonotype has ten or more counts. This chain joins TRBV30 and TRBJ1-1; D may be TRBD1 (5 bases). The CDR3 has 11 amino acids. Germline-derived CDR1 and CDR2 are GTSNPN and SVGIG (reference sequence). V lost 8 bases to trimming and J lost 2 bases, with 9 bases between them. The CDR3 DNA is TGTGCCGGCAGGGATAACACTGAAGCTTTCTTT. Its protein is CAGRDNTEAFF.

The rearrangement joins TRBV27 to TRBJ2-5; D is undetermined. CDR3 length: 16 residues. Trimming removed 2 bases from V and 0 bases from J, with 13 bases in between. The V gene's germline CDR1 is MNHEY and CDR2 SMNVEV (reference sequence). The CDR3 nucleotides are TGTGCCAGCAGTTTACCCGCATCCGAGTACCAAGAGACCCAGTACTTC. Protein sequence: CASSLPASEYQETQYF.

The table lists this clonotype with many counts. For the CDR3, the DNA is TGTGCCAGCAGAACAACAGGGACTCCTAATCAGCCCCAGCATTTT. It translates to CASRTTGTPNQPQHF. The chain employs TRBV6-1 and TRBJ1-5; TRBD1 might be the D (6 bases). The CDR3 is 15 amino acids. CDR1 MNHNS and CDR2 SASEGT come from the germline V gene. V lost 6 bases and J 4 bases, leaving 16 bases between the germline ends.

The genes are TRBV4-1 and TRBJ2-7, with unresolved D. The germline V gene encodes CDR1 MGHRA and CDR2 YSYEKL. The CDR3 extends over 14 amino acids. V lost 4 bases to trimming and J lost 3 bases, with 13 bases between them. CDR3 protein: CASSPRPGFYEQYF. CDR3 DNA: TGCGCCAGCAGCCCTCGACCGGGTTTCTACGAGCAGTACTTC.

The chain has TRBV6-2 or TRBV6-3 and TRBJ2-7; 10 bases are shared with TRBD2. The CDR3 totals 15 residues. V dropped 2 bases and J dropped 3; count of bases not matched to a gene: 4. CDR1 is MNHEY and CDR2 is SVGEGT in the germline V gene. The CDR3 DNA follows: TGTGCCAGCAGTTACAACCCTAGCGGGAGCTACGAGCAGTACTTC. Protein sequence: CASSYNPSGSYEQYF.

Worth noting for this clonotype: As the CDR3 is not closed by the conserved phenylalanine or tryptophan, this likely results from a read error. The V and J genes are TRBV11-2 and TRBJ2-5; no definite D call. This CDR3 spans 14 amino acids. Germline V gives CDR1 SGHAT, CDR2 FQNNGV. CDR3 nucleotide sequence: TGTGCCAGCAGCCTCCCCCACGCTGAAGAGTCCCAGTACTAC. Protein sequence: CASSLPHAEESQYY.

This clonotype was counted ten times or more. The chain recombines TRBV12-3 or TRBV12-4 with TRBJ1-5, with D perhaps matching TRBD1 (5 bases). Deletions cut 5 bases from V and 3 bases from J, with 11 bases between. The CDR3 contains 14 residues. Here the CDR3 reads CASSHGGFNQPQHF. The CDR3 DNA reads TGTGCCAGCAGTCATGGGGGGTTCAATCAGCCCCAGCATTTT.

This clonotype has ten or more counts. The chain links TRBV5-1 to TRBJ1-1; D gene uncertain. CDR3 length: 13 amino acids. Germline CDR1 reads SGHRS; CDR2 reads YFSETQ. V was shortened by 0 bases and J by 8 bases, with 11 bases between the two germline ends. CDR3 nucleotides: TGCGCCAGCAGCTTGGAGGGTCGGGCGGAAGCTTTCTTT. Translation: CASSLEGRAEAFF.

This clonotype has ten or more counts. The rearrangement uses TRBV5-1 and TRBJ2-7; 9 bases fit TRBD1. Looked up from germline, CDR1 is SGHRS and CDR2 is YFSETQ. The CDR3 totals 14 residues. J was trimmed by 2 bases and V by 5 bases; bases with no gene match: 5. DNA of the CDR3: TGCGCCAGCAGACCAGGACAGGGGCCCTACGAGCAGTACTTC. Amino acids: CASRPGQGPYEQYF.

This chain links TRBV4-2 with TRBJ1-1; unclear D gene. V shed 4 bases and J shed 4 bases, with 16 bases lying between them. Germline CDR1 and CDR2: LGHNA and YNFKEQ. There are 15 residues in the CDR3. DNA of the CDR3: TGTGCCAGCAGCCCCCGGAGGGCGGGCGGCACTGAAGCTTTCTTT. Translating gives CASSPRRAGGTEAFF.

This clonotype was seen only a few times. This rearrangement joins TRBV12-3 or TRBV12-4 to TRBJ1-3, with 9 bases aligning to TRBD1. The CDR3 contains 15 residues. V lost 8 bases to trimming and J lost 0 bases; unmatched junction nucleotides: 5. The chain's CDR3 is CASVTGGSSGNTIYF. The CDR3 DNA is TGTGCCAGCGTGACAGGGGGAAGCTCTGGAAACACCATATATTTT.

The gene calls are TRBV28 and TRBJ1-5; D ambiguous. CDR1 MDHEN and CDR2 SYDVKM come from the germline V gene. The CDR3 extends over 12 amino acids. The ends were cut back, 11 bases at V and 6 bases at J, with 14 bases in the middle. CDR3 amino acids: CALGIRGQPQHF. The CDR3 nucleotides are TGTGCCCTGGGGATTAGAGGTCAGCCCCAGCATTTT.

The rearrangement joins TRBV12-3 or TRBV12-4 to TRBJ1-1, with D tentatively TRBD1 (6 bases). CDR3 size: 15 residues. Trimming stripped 1 base from V and 4 bases from J, with 13 bases between. CDR3 region: CASSLGAGAVTEAFF. The CDR3 coding sequence is TGTGCCAGCAGTTTAGGGGCAGGGGCGGTCACTGAAGCTTTCTTT.